This T cell receptor beta chain was identified in a study of T cell repertoires in cytomegalovirus infection (dated 2019 in TCRdb). Broadly, across the study: Because public TCR beta signatures pointed to carriage of CMV infection together with the matching HLA type, the HLA type of each donor mattered for the analysis. Beyond this particular receptor, the publication reports: Cumulative frequency of public TCR beta family members discriminated carriers of CMV infection plus the relevant HLA type in this cohort and an independent 352-donor cohort. The ex vivo response was dominated by HLA-C-restricted CMV-specific TCR beta clonotypes, which also provided the single most frequent clonotype in two of eight donors.

For this clonotype: The clone's antigen remains unknown. No clone much larger than this one lies a single base away; base qualities are absent.

Instrument used: Illumina HiSeq 1500. Using fastp at Q25 and MiXCR, TCRdb reprocessed the public reads and kept productive beta chains. Rows are combined by CDR3 protein, so each entry shows the most common genes and DNA. The sample records around 290,000 distinct CDR3 sequences, roughly 25% of which are singletons. Approximately 15% of the sample comes from the top ten. V sheds 1 base and J sheds 3 bases, leaving 13 bases between their ends. From a lookup of the germline V gene (reference sequence), CDR1 and CDR2 are MNHNY and SVGAGI. From the cysteine up to the phenylalanine, the CDR3 has a length of 15 residues. Just CDR3 DNA is preserved here, 45 bases in frame from base 1.

The source of this sequence is a human donor in good health (CMV status not recorded). Some clones in this sample may be carry-over from other donors' samples. The sequence joins TRBV6-6 to TRBJ2-7; the D region possibly corresponds to TRBD1 (6 bases align). Input material: PBMCs. For the CDR3, the sequence is CASSYYDRYRYEQYF. In nucleotides, the sequence is TGTGCCAGCAGTTACTACGACAGGTATCGCTACGAGCAGTACTTC.